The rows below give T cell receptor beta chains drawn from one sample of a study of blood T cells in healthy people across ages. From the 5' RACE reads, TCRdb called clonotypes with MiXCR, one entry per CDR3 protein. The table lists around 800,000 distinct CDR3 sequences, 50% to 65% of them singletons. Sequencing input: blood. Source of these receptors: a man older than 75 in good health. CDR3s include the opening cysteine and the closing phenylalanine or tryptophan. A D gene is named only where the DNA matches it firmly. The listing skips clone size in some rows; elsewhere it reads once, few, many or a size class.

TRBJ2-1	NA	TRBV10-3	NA	TGTGCCATCAGTCTCGCAGGACGGTACAATGAGCAGTTCTTC	CAISLAGRYNEQFF
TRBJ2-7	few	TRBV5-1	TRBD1	TGCGCCAGCAGCTCGGGACAGGCAGCCTACGAGCAGTACTTC	CASSSGQAAYEQYF
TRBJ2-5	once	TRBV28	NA	TGTGCCAGCATTGGGGGGGGCACAGAGACCCAGTACTTC	CASIGGGTETQYF
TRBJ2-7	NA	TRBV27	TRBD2	TGTGCCAGCAGCCCCGGGGGGACGCGCAGAGTCTACGAGCAGTACTTC	CASSPGGTRRVYEQYF
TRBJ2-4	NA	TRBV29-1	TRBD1	TGCAGCGTATGGGACAGGGGGCGTCAAAACATTCAGTACTTC	CSVWDRGRQNIQYF
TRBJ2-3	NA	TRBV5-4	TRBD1	TGTGCCAGCAGCTCGGGACAGTCCAGATACGCGTATTTT	CASSSGQSRYAYF
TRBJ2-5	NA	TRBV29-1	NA	TGCAGCGTTCGTGCCGCTTCCTGGGGACAGTACTTC	CSVRAASWGQYF
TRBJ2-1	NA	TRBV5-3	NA	TGTGCCAGAAGCGTAGGGGGGCGATCCAATGAGCAGTTCTTC	CARSVGGRSNEQFF
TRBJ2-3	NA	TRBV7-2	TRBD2	TGTGCCAGCAGCCCCCCGGGGGGAGATACGCAGTATTTT	CASSPPGGDTQYF
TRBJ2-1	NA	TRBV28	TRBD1	TGTGCCAGCAAACTGCGGGACAGGGTTTTTGAGCAGTTCTTC	CASKLRDRVFEQFF
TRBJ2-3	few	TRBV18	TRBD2	TGTGCCAGCTCACCGACTCGGACTAGCGGGATCACAGATACGCAGTATTTT	CASSPTRTSGITDTQYF
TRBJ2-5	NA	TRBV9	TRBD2	TGTGCCAGCAGCCCAGAGACTAGCGGGAGGCATTACAATGAGCAGTACTTC	CASSPETSGRHYNEQYF
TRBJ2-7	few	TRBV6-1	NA	TGTGCCAGCAGTGATTCTACTTCCATCAAGTACGAGCAGTACTTC	CASSDSTSIKYEQYF
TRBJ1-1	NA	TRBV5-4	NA	TGTGCCAGCAGCTTTTCGGGACTTCAAACTAAAGCTTTCTTT	CASSFSGLQTKAFF
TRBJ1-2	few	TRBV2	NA	TGTGCCAGCAGTGCCCAGAGCGGGACAACCTATGGCTACACCTTC	CASSAQSGTTYGYTF
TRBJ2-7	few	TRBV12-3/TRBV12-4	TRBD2	TGTGCCAGCAGTCTCGGCGGACTAGCGACCTCCTACGAGCAGTACTTC	CASSLGGLATSYEQYF
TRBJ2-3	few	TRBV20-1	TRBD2	TGCAGTGGAAGTGCACCCACGGGACTAGCGTATACGCAGTATTTT	CSGSAPTGLAYTQYF
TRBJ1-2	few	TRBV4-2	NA	TGTGCCAGCAGCCAAGCCCTGCGCTATGGCTACACCTTC	CASSQALRYGYTF
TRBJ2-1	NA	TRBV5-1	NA	TGCGCCAGCAGGGGTCCCAGCGGCGTTGCATTCAATGAGCAGTTCTTC	CASRGPSGVAFNEQFF
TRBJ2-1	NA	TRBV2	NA	TGTGCCAGCGGCGCGGAGCGGACGGACGAGCAGTTCTTC	CASGAERTDEQFF
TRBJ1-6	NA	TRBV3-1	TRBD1	TGTGCCAGCAGCCATCGAACAGGGGTAGGGAATTCACCCCTCCACTTT	CASSHRTGVGNSPLHF
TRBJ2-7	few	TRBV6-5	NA	TGTGCCAGCAGTTACGAGGGACATGCCAACGAGCAGTACTTC	CASSYEGHANEQYF
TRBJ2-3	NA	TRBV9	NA	TGTGCCAGCAGCGCTGGTAGGGAGACAGATACGCAGTATTTT	CASSAGRETDTQYF
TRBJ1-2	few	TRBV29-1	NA	TGCAGCGTTGAAGGGGAGGACCTAGCTTATGGCTACACCTTC	CSVEGEDLAYGYTF
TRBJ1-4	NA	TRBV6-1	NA	TGTGCCAGCAGTGAAAGGTATGGAAGTAATGAAAAACTGTTTTTT	CASSERYGSNEKLFF
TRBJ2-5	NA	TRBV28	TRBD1	TGTGCCAGTATGCCACGGACAGGGATCCCCAATGAGCAGTACTTC	CASMPRTGIPNEQYF
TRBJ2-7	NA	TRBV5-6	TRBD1	TGTGCCAGCAGCTTGGAACTCGACAGGGAGTACAATGAGCAGTACTTC	CASSLELDREYNEQYF
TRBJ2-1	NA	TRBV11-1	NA	TGTGCCAGCAGCCATCGTCGGGGGCGCGATGGGCAGTTCTTC	CASSHRRGRDGQFF
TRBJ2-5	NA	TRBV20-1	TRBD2	TGCAGTGCTCCCTTAGCGGGACCAGAGACCCAGTACTTC	CSAPLAGPETQYF
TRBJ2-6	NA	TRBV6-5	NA	TGTACCAGCACATGGGGGGCCTCTGGGGCCAACGTCCTGACTTTC	CTSTWGASGANVLTF